This T cell receptor (beta chain) originates from a study of T-cell reconstitution after alpha-beta-depleted transplantation in children. The CDR3 has 14 residues if both end residues are counted. Germline V gives CDR1 MNHEY, CDR2 SVGAGI. This clonotype was seen a few times. The CDR3 end shows no conserved phenylalanine or tryptophan, and so a read error is likely. The DNA is omitted, as the CDR3 cannot be located on it reliably, and the CDR3 follows TCRdb's listing. As it was prepared, the TCRbeta library received unique molecular identifiers. TCRdb reprocessed the PCR reads via MiXCR and lists one record per CDR3 protein. Seen here are about 420,000 distinct CDR3 sequences, around 16% observed once, and the top ten hold 25% to 35%.

The specimen comprised PBMCs, mostly from graft donor cells, sampled 360 days after TCRalphabeta/CD19-depleted stem cell transplant. The TCR comes from a boy under two years old who had a stem cell transplant for Wiskott-Aldrich syndrome, so the T cells may come from the graft donor. V and J are TRBV6-5 and TRBJ2-3. The CDR3 spells CASSYLGVTDTQFS.